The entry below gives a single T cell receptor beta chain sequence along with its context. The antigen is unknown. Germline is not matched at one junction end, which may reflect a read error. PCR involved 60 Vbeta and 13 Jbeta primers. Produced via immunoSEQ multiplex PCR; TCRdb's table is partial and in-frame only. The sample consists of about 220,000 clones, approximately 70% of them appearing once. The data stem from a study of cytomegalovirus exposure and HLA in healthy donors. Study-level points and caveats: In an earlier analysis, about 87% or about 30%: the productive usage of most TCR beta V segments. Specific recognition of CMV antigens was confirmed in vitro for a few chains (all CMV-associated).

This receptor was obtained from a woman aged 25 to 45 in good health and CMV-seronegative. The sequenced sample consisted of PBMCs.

The CDR3 DNA is TGTGCCAGCAGTCCTCAGGGGGCGTATGGAAACACCATATATTTT. Residues: CASSPQGAYGNTIYF. V and J are TRBV10-3 and TRBJ1-3, with 8 bases lining up with TRBD1. Germline-derived CDR1 and CDR2 are ENHRY and SYGVKD. The CDR3 has 15 residues.